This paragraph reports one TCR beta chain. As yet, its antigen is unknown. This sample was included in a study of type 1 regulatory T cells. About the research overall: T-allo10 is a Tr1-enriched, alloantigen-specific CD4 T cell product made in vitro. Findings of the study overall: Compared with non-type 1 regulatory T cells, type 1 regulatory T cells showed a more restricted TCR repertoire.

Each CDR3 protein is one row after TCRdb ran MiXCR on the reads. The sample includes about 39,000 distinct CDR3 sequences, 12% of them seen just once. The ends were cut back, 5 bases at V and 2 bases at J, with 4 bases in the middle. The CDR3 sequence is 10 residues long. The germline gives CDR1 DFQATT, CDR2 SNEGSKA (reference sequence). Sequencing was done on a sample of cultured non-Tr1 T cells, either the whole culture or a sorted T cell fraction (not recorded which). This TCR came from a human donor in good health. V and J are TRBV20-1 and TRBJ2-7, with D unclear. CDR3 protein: CSALTYEQYF. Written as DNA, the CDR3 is TGCAGTGCTTTAACCTACGAGCAGTACTTC.